This entry features one T cell receptor (beta chain) sequence. This specimen comes from a study of CD8 T cell repertoires and HIV-1 epitope variants. Study summary: Controls were a CMV, EBV and flu peptide pool, Ebola AY9 negative control, and no-peptide well.

TCRdb's copy holds only in-frame clones and misses some; the assay was immunoSEQ multiplex PCR. The sample carries over 90,000 clones, roughly four fifths recorded once. Germline-derived CDR1 and CDR2 are MNHEY and SVGAGI. The CDR3 runs to 16 residues. J lost 7 bases, V lost 4 bases, and 11 bases had no gene match. The V call is TRBV6-5, the J call TRBJ2-1, with 9 bases that match TRBD1. The TCR originated in a male donor with HIV. The sequencing sample was made of uncultured baseline CD8+ T cells from peripheral blood mononuclear cells (PBMCs). The CDR3 bases are TGTGCCAGCAGTTCACGGGACAGGGAGATAGGGAATGAGCAGTTCTTC. Its protein is CASSSRDREIGNEQFF.